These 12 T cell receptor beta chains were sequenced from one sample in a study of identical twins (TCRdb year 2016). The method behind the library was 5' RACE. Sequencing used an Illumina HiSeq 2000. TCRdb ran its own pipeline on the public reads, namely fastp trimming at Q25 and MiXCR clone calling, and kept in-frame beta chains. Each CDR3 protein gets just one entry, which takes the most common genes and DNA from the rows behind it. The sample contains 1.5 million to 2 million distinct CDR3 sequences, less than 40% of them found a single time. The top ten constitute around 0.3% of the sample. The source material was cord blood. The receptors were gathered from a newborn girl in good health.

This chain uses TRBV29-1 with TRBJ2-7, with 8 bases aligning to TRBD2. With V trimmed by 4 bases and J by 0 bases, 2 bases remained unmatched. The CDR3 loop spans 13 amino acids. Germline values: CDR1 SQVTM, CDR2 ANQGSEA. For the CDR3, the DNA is TGCAGCGTTGGGAGCGGGGGCTCCTACGAGCAGTACTTC. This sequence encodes CSVGSGGSYEQYF.

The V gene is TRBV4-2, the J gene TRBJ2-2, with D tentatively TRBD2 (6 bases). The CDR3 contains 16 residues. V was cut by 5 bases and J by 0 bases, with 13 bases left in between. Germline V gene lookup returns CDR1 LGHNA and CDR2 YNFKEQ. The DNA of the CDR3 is TGTGCCAGCAGCGGACTCGGGGAGGCGAACACCGGGGAGCTGTTTTTT. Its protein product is CASSGLGEANTGELFF.

CDR3 loop: CSARVRVSNTGELFF. The CDR3 nucleotides read TGCAGTGCTAGAGTCAGAGTCAGTAACACCGGGGAGCTGTTTTTT. The chain uses TRBV20-1 and TRBJ2-2; no reliable D call. CDR1 is DFQATT and CDR2 is SNEGSKA in the germline V gene (reference sequence). V shed 1 base and J shed 2 bases, with 11 bases lying between them. The length of the CDR3 is 15 residues.

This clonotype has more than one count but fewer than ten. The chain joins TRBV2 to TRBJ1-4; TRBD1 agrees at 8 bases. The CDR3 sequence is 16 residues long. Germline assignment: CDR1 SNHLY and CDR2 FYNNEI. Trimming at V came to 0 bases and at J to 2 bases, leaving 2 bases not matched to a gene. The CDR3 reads CASSEAQGATNEKLFF. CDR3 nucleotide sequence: TGTGCCAGCAGTGAAGCGCAGGGGGCGACTAATGAAAAACTGTTTTTT.

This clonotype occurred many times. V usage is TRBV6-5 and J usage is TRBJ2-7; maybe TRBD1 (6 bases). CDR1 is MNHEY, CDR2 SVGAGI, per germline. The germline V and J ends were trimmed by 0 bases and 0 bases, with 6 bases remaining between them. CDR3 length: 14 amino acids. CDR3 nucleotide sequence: TGTGCCAGCAGTTACTCACAGGGCTCCTACGAGCAGTACTTC. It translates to CASSYSQGSYEQYF.

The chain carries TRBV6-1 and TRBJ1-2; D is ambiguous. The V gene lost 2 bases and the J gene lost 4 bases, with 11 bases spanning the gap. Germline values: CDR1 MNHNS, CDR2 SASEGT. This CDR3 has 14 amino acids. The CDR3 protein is CASSEFLSGYGYTF. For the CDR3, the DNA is TGTGCCAGCAGTGAATTTTTAAGTGGCTATGGCTACACCTTC.

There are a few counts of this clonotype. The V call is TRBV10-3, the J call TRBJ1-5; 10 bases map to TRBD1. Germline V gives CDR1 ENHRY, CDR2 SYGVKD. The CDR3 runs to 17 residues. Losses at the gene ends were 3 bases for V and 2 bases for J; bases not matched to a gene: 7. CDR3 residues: CAISDHGDRGRNQPQHF. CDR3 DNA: TGTGCCATCAGTGACCATGGGGACAGGGGCCGCAATCAGCCCCAGCATTTT.

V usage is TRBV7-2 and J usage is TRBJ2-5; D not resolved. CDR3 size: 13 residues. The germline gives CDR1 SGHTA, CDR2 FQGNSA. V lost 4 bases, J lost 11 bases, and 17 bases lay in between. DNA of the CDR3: TGTGCCAGCAGCTCCGAACCATACAATGAGCAGTACTTC. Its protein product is CASSSEPYNEQYF.

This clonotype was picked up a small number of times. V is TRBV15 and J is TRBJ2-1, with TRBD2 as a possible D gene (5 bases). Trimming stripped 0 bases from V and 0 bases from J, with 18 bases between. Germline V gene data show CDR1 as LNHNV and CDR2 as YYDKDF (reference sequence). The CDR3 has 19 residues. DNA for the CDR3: TGTGCCACCAGCAGAGATGTTCCGGGGTGGGCTAGCTCCTACAATGAGCAGTTCTTC. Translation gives CATSRDVPGWASSYNEQFF.

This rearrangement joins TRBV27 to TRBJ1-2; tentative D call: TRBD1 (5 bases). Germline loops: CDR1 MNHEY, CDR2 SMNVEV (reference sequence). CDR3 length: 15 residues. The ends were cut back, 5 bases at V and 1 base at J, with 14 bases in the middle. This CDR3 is CASSRDRKYNYGYTF. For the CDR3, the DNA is TGTGCCAGCAGTAGAGACAGAAAATATAACTATGGCTACACCTTC.

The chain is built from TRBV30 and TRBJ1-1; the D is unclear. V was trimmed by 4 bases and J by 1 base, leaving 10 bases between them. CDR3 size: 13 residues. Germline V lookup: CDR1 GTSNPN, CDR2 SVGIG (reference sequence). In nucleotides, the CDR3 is TGTGCCTGGACGGGGTTGGCGAACACTGAAGCTTTCTTT. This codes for CAWTGLANTEAFF.

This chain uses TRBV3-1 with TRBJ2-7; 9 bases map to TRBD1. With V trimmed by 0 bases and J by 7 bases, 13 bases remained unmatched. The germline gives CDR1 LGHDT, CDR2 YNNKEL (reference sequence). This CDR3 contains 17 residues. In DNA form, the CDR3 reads TGTGCCAGCAGCCAAGATTCTTGGACAGGGGTCGACAATGAGCAGTACTTC. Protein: CASSQDSWTGVDNEQYF.